This T cell receptor beta chain was sequenced during a study of T cell repertoires in cytomegalovirus infection (dated by TCRdb to about 2019). A note on the overall study: Peptide stimulations targeted recently identified HLA-C-restricted CMV epitopes, whose presentation resists viral immunomodulation, together with well-studied HLA-B-restricted epitopes. Donor HLA type was relevant to the analysis, because carriage of CMV infection together with the matching HLA type was indicated by public TCR beta signatures. Here is what the overall study found, with its caveats: The ex vivo response was dominated by HLA-C-restricted CMV-specific TCR beta clonotypes, and the single most frequent clonotype in two of eight donors was supplied by these HLA-C-restricted clonotypes. In both this cohort and an independent approximately 350-donor cohort, the cumulative frequency of public TCR beta family members distinguished carriers of CMV infection plus the relevant HLA type.

This clonotype showed up just a few times. There is no known antigen for this receptor. It has no much larger one-base neighbor in the sample; base qualities were not kept. Sequenced on an Illumina HiSeq 1500. In-frame beta chains were kept once TCRdb had trimmed the public reads at Q25 with fastp and called clones with MiXCR. Rows are unified per CDR3 protein, each entry keeping the most common DNA and genes. Recorded for this sample are 750,000 to 950,000 distinct CDR3 sequences; 25% to 30% of them occurred a single time. 10% to 15% of the sample belongs to the ten largest clones. The germline V gene encodes CDR1 ENHRY and CDR2 SYGVKD. Trimming takes 1 base from V and 0 bases from J, and the germline ends sit 13 bases apart. The CDR3 holds 17 amino acids from the cysteine to the phenylalanine. Only the CDR3 DNA is retained, 51 bases long and in frame from the first base. Per the publication, the treatment or condition label means: in vitro stimulation with specific CMV peptide epitopes to enrich CMV-specific T cells.

The sequence came from a human donor in good health (CMV status not recorded). Some clones in this sample may be carry-over from other donors' samples. The chain is encoded by TRBV10-3 joined to TRBJ2-1, with TRBD2 perhaps the D gene, on 5 matching bases. Sequencing used cultured CD8+ T cells from PBMCs, obtained from culture after CMV antigen stimulation. Read as DNA, the sequence is TGTGCCATCAGTGAGTACGCGAGCGGTGACTCCTACAATGAGCAGTTCTTC. It is translated as CAISEYASGDSYNEQFF.